One and the same sample provided the 15 T cell receptor beta chains below, sequenced in a study of blood T cell repertoires in COVID-19. TCRdb keeps only in-frame clones here, not all; method: immunoSEQ multiplex PCR. The table records about 73,000 clones, nearly 90% of them present only once. Sequenced sample: peripheral blood. These receptors were collected from a man older than 75 with acute or convalescent COVID-19.

The chain couples TRBV7-8 to TRBJ1-2, with D tentatively TRBD1 (5 bases). V was pared by 0 bases and J by 2 bases, with 13 bases between. The V gene's germline CDR1 is SGHVS and CDR2 FQNEAQ. The CDR3 has 16 amino acids. CDR3 in amino acids: CASSLARQTENYGYTF. The CDR3 DNA reads as TGTGCCAGCAGCTTAGCGAGACAGACAGAGAACTATGGCTACACCTTC.

This clone was picked up a small number of times. J is TRBJ2-1 and V is TRBV10-1; D is possibly TRBD1 (6 bases). CDR3 length: 17 residues. Germline V gene lookup returns CDR1 WNHNN and CDR2 SYGVQD (reference sequence). Between the trimmed V and J ends, which lost 2 bases and 3 bases, there was a span of 17 bases. CDR3 amino acids: CASSEPRSDRYYNEQFF. CDR3 coding DNA: TGCGCCAGCAGTGAGCCGCGAAGCGACAGGTACTACAATGAGCAGTTCTTC.

This clone was counted between two and nine times. The rearrangement joins TRBV12-5 to TRBJ1-5; 10 bases align to TRBD1. Unmatched junction bases numbered 12, after V lost 2 bases and J lost 2 bases. The CDR3 totals 19 residues. CDR1 is LGHNT and CDR2 is FRNRAP in the germline V gene. CDR3 sequence: CASGLSRDRGKTGNQPQHF. The CDR3 coding sequence is TGTGCTAGTGGTTTGTCCCGGGACAGGGGCAAAACGGGCAATCAGCCCCAGCATTTT.

The rearrangement uses TRBV12-3 or TRBV12-4 and TRBJ2-3, with D unresolved. V lost 5 bases and J 2 bases, leaving 5 bases between the germline ends. The CDR3 sequence is 12 residues long. This CDR3 is CASSILTDTQYF. CDR3 DNA: TGTGCCAGCAGTATACTCACAGATACGCAGTATTTT.

CDR3 sequence: CASSLERTGSTEAFF. The CDR3 region has the DNA TGTGCCAGCAGCTTAGAGCGGACAGGGAGCACTGAAGCTTTCTTT. V usage is TRBV7-6 and J usage is TRBJ1-1; TRBD1 aligns across 8 bases. With V trimmed by 1 base and J by 4 bases, 5 bases remained unmatched. CDR3 length equals 15 residues. Germline CDR1 reads SGHVS; CDR2 reads FNYEAQ.

This clone came up once. This sequence joins TRBV18 and TRBJ2-7, with 10 bases identical to TRBD2. The germline CDR1 and CDR2 sequences are KGHSH and LQKENI. The CDR3 sequence is 15 residues long. V lost 6 bases and J lost 2; bases outside the gene matches: 7. The CDR3 spells CASSLGTSAAYEQYF. Written as DNA, the CDR3 is TGTGCCAGCTCTCTCGGGACTAGCGCCGCCTACGAGCAGTACTTC.

The genes are TRBV30 and TRBJ2-7; D may be TRBD1 (5 bases). Trimming shortened V by 5 bases and J by 3 bases, and 14 bases separated the two germline ends. The CDR3 runs 13 residues. CDR1 and CDR2 (germline): GTSNPN, SVGIG (reference sequence). The CDR3 DNA follows: TGTGCCTGGGCCCCCATTGACAGCTACGAGCAGTACTTC. As protein: CAWAPIDSYEQYF.

The J gene is TRBJ2-2, the V gene TRBV25-1; tentatively, D is TRBD2 (5 bases). Germline CDR1 is MGHDK and CDR2 is SYGVNS. The CDR3 totals 13 residues. Trimming pared 6 bases from V and 6 bases from J, leaving 11 bases between. Here the CDR3 reads CASRTTSSGELFF. CDR3 DNA sequence: TGTGCCAGCAGGACTACGAGCTCCGGGGAGCTGTTTTTT. The entire variable domain, with the rest obtained from reference TRBV25-1 and TRBJ2-2, is as follows: EADIYQTPRYLVIGTGKKITLECSQTMGHDKMYWYQQDPGMELHLIHYSYGVNSTEKGDLSSESTVSRIRTEHFPLTLESARPSHTSQYLCASRTTSSGELFFGEGSRLTVL.

The chain links TRBV4-1 to TRBJ2-1, with TRBD2 identical over 10 bases. With V trimmed by 2 bases and J by 5 bases, 9 bases remained unmatched. The germline gives CDR1 MGHRA, CDR2 YSYEKL. This CDR3 spans 17 amino acids. The CDR3 loop reads CASSQPHESGGDNEQFF. The CDR3 DNA sequence: TGCGCCAGCAGCCAACCGCACGAAAGCGGGGGGGACAATGAGCAGTTCTTC.

The chain recombines TRBV7-9 with TRBJ2-3; 9 nucleotides agree with TRBD2. Trimming removed 1 base from V and 2 bases from J; junction bases left unmatched: 4. This CDR3 comprises 16 residues. Germline CDR1 SEHNR, CDR2 FQNEAQ (reference sequence). The CDR3 DNA follows: TGTGCCAGCAGCTTAGTTGGCGGGGGGGCCACAGATACGCAGTATTTT. Translated: CASSLVGGGATDTQYF.

This chain uses TRBV28 with TRBJ1-3; D gene uncertain. CDR1 is MDHEN, CDR2 SYDVKM, per germline. The CDR3 is made up of 13 amino acids. V lost 8 bases, J lost 1 base, and 9 bases lay in between. The CDR3 protein is CASFRWSGNTIYF. DNA for the CDR3: TGTGCCAGCTTCAGGTGGTCTGGAAACACCATATATTTT.

The genes are TRBV3-1 (or the pseudogene TRBV3-2) and TRBJ2-1, with 8 bases matching TRBD2. The germline V gene has CDR1 LGHDT and CDR2 YNNKEL (reference sequence). The CDR3 covers 16 residues. Trimming at V came to 1 base and at J to 7 bases, leaving 9 bases not matched to a gene. This CDR3 is CASSQVGTRLQNEQFF. CDR3 in DNA: TGTGCCAGCAGCCAAGTCGGGACTAGATTACAGAATGAGCAGTTCTTC.

This chain uses TRBV6-6 with TRBJ2-5; D perhaps matches TRBD2 (6 bases). Germline-derived CDR1 and CDR2 are MNHNY and SVGAGI (reference sequence). V gave up 7 bases and J gave up 5 bases, with 17 bases separating them. The CDR3 runs to 14 residues. For the CDR3, the DNA is TGTGCCAGCACTTTACGGCAGGGAGGCGAGACCCAGTACTTC. Translated: CASTLRQGGETQYF.

CDR3 in amino acids: CAISEGDRVSSTDTQYF. CDR3 nucleotides: TGTGCCATCAGTGAGGGGGACAGGGTCTCTAGCACAGATACGCAGTATTTT. The chain couples TRBV10-3 to TRBJ2-3; TRBD1 matches 9 bases. The CDR3 loop spans 17 amino acids. Germline V CDR1 and CDR2: ENHRY, SYGVKD. J lost 0 bases, V lost 2 bases, and 6 bases had no gene match.

This rearrangement joins TRBV5-5 to TRBJ1-6, with D unresolved. The V end lost 0 bases, the J end lost 9 bases, and 7 bases lay between the germline ends. CDR1 is SGHKS, CDR2 YYEKEE, per germline (reference sequence). The CDR3 contains 13 residues. CDR3 in DNA: TGTGCCAGCAGCTTGGAAGCGTTTTCACCCCTCCACTTT. Its translation: CASSLEAFSPLHF.